The sequence of this T cell receptor beta chain was determined in a study of T cell changes during pregnancy in multiple sclerosis (dated by TCRdb to between 2017 and 2020). Looking at the study overall: Changes in the T cell repertoire over the course of pregnancy were examined in this study in women with multiple sclerosis.

Compared with germline, V lacks 3 bases and J lacks 5 bases; bases without a gene match: 5. CDR1 SEHNR and CDR2 FQNEAQ are derived from the germline V gene (reference sequence). The CDR3 spans 15 residues, from the cysteine through the phenylalanine. The sequence is cut down to CDR3 DNA, 45 bases in frame from base 1. To note about this clone: Its target antigen remains unknown. Per-nucleotide qualities are absent, and no much larger clonotype sits a single base away.

Preparation of the library involved the immunoSEQ multiplex PCR assay. Not all clones reach the TCRdb copy of this immuneACCESS table, which keeps in-frame sequences only. Checked studies attribute under half of the gap to unresolved V genes and leave the rest unexplained. The sample includes around 100,000 clones, with roughly nine tenths observed a single time. The top ten hold about 0.89% of the sample. Here the chain combines TRBV7-9 and TRBJ1-1; 11 junctional bases match TRBD1. The sequence derives from a female donor with multiple sclerosis, enrolled in a pregnancy study. The sequenced sample was peripheral blood, obtained after pregnancy. This receptor carries the CDR3 CASSFPDRGRTEAFF. The DNA sequence is as follows: TGTGCCAGCAGCTTCCCGGACAGGGGGCGGACTGAAGCTTTCTTT.